This T cell receptor beta chain was sequenced during a study of cytomegalovirus exposure and HLA in healthy donors. Concerning this clone: Its antigen is not known.

CDR1 and CDR2 (germline): LNHDA, SQIVND (reference sequence). CDR3 length equals 12 residues. The ends were cut back, 10 bases at V and 5 bases at J, with 15 bases in the middle. General study findings and limits: Productive rates of about 90% or about 30% were seen for most TCR beta V segments in an earlier analysis.

Use of 60 Vbeta and 13 Jbeta primers characterized the PCR. Produced via immunoSEQ multiplex PCR; TCRdb's table is partial and in-frame only. Among 200,000 to 250,000 clones listed, 80% to 90% were seen once. Sequenced sample: PBMCs. The chain joins TRBV19 to TRBJ2-7, with D possibly TRBD1 on 6 matching bases. The receptor's source is a girl under 10 years old in good health and CMV-seronegative. The CDR3 loop is CATRRGRNEQYF. CDR3 nucleotides: TGTGCCACACGCAGGGGAAGGAACGAGCAGTACTTC.